Listed below are T cell receptor beta chains from one sample, sequenced in a study of T cell repertoires in cytomegalovirus infection. TCRdb re-analysed the reads in MiXCR, keeping a single row per CDR3 protein. The sample includes fewer than 350,000 distinct CDR3 sequences, 9% to 9.5% of them seen just once. The sequenced material came from PBMCs. Source of these receptors: a human donor in good health (CMV status not recorded). Some clones in this sample may be carry-over from other donors' samples. The CDR3 runs from the conserved cysteine through the conserved F or W. D genes are given only for firm matches. Some rows have no size entry. The others give once, few or many, or a class for an expanded clone.

V	size	J	D	CDR3	DNA
TRBV28	few	TRBJ2-1	.	CASSSPPGTPQIGFF	TGTGCCAGCAGTTCCCCTCCCGGGACGCCACAGATTGGGTTCTTC
TRBV7-2	many	TRBJ1-5	.	CASSLALRGGQPQHF	TGTGCCAGCAGCTTAGCGCTAAGAGGGGGTCAGCCCCAGCATTTT
TRBV20-1	few	TRBJ1-5	TRBD1	CSARVGQGGEPQHF	TGCAGTGCTAGAGTGGGACAGGGAGGGGAGCCCCAGCATTTT
TRBV24-1	few	TRBJ2-1	.	CATSEAGTAGNEQFF	TGTGCCACCAGTGAGGCCGGGACGGCGGGGAATGAGCAGTTCTTC
TRBV11-3	few	TRBJ2-3	TRBD2	CASSKGLAGGTDTQYF	TGTGCCAGCAGCAAAGGACTAGCGGGGGGGACAGATACGCAGTATTTT
TRBV7-2	many	TRBJ2-1	.	CASSPQYNEQFF	TGTGCCAGCAGCCCACAATACAATGAGCAGTTCTTC
TRBV19	few	TRBJ2-5	TRBD2	CASSIGGSQETQYF	TGTGCCAGTAGTATAGGCGGGAGCCAAGAGACCCAGTACTTC
TRBV28	many	TRBJ1-1	.	CASSTLPRVNTEAFF	TGTGCCAGCAGTACCCTCCCGAGGGTGAACACTGAAGCTTTCTTT
TRBV20-1	.	TRBJ2-5	TRBD2	CSASPGLAGGHRETQYF	TGCAGCGCCTCCCCGGGACTAGCGGGGGGGCATAGGGAGACCCAGTACTTC
TRBV2	few	TRBJ2-2	TRBD2	CASSSIAGGPIGELFF	TGTGCCAGCAGTTCCATAGCGGGAGGGCCGATCGGGGAGCTGTTTTTT